This entry features one T cell receptor (beta chain) sequence. These data belong to a study of shared clonotypes between healthy human individuals. Memory CD4+ cells were the fraction left after CD45RA+ naive selection. Looked up from germline, CDR1 is SGHRS and CDR2 is YFSETQ. V gave up 5 bases and J gave up 2 bases; unmatched junction bases: 3. The CDR3 is 15 residues long. The data were produced by immunoSEQ multiplex PCR, yet TCRdb's version contains in-frame clones alone and is incomplete. Counted here are over a million clones, roughly 74% occurring once; the ten biggest clones make up more than 0.55%.

The V gene is TRBV5-1, the J gene TRBJ2-2; 10 bases are a match to TRBD1. Sequenced material: memory CD4+ T cells from PBMCs. The sample's subset: CD45RA-negative fraction. The source of this sequence is a man aged 18 to 30 in good health. Some clones in this sample may be carry-over from other donors' samples. CDR3 amino acids: CASRRQGANTGELFF. DNA of the CDR3: TGCGCCAGCAGGCGACAGGGGGCTAACACCGGGGAGCTGTTTTTT.